The entry that follows covers one TCR beta chain sequence. How the authors handled the data: Reference gene primers were amplified, and this amplification served to estimate nucleated cell counts. Some clones are missing from TCRdb's copy, which holds only in-frame ones; the method was immunoSEQ multiplex PCR. The V and J calls and clone size come from that table; D and trimming were worked out from the DNA. Altogether 70,000 to 95,000 clones are present, around four fifths being singletons, with the ten largest covering 15% to 20%. The sample is drawn from a study of blood T cell repertoires in COVID-19. Germline V gene lookup returns CDR1 LGHDT and CDR2 YNNKEL (reference sequence). The CDR3 has 15 amino acids. With 3 bases removed from V and 6 bases from J, the gap between germline ends came to 14 bases.

Sequenced material: peripheral blood. This sequence was found in an elderly man with active or convalescent COVID-19. The gene calls are TRBV3-1 (or the pseudogene TRBV3-2) and TRBJ2-2; tentatively, D is TRBD1 (6 bases). In DNA form, the CDR3 reads TGTGCCAGCAGCCATACAGGGATAGGGTCCGGGGAGCTGTTTTTT. Translation gives CASSHTGIGSGELFF.